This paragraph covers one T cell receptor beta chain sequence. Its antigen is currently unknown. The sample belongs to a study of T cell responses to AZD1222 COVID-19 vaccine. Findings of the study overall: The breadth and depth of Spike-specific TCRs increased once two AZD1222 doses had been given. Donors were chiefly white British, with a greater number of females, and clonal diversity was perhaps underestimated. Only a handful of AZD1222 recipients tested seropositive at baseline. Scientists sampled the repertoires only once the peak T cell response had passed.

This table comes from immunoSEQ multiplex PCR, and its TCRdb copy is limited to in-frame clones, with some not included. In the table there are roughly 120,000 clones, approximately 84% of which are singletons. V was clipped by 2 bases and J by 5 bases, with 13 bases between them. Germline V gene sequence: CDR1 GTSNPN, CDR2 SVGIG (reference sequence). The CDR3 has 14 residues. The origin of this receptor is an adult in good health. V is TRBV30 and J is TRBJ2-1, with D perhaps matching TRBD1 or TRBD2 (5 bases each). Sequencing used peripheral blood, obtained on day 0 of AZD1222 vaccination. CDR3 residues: CAWSQRGRNNEQFF. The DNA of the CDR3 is TGTGCCTGGAGTCAGAGGGGCAGAAACAATGAGCAGTTCTTC.